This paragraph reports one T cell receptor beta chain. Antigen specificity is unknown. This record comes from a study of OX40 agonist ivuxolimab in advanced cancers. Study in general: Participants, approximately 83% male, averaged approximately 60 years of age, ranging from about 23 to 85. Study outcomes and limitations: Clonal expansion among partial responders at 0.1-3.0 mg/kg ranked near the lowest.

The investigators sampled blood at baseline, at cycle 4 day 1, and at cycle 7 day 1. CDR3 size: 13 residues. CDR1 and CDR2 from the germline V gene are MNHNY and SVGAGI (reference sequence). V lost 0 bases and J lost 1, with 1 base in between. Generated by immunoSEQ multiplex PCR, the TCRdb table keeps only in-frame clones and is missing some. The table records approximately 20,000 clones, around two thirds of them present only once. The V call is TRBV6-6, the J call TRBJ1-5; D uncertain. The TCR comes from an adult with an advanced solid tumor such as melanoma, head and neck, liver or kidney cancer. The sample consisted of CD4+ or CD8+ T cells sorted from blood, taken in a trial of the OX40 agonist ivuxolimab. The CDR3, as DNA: TGTGCCAGCAGTTACTCGAGCAATCAGCCCCAGCATTTT. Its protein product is CASSYSSNQPQHF.